These T cell receptor beta chains were read from a single sample in a study of neurological immune-mediated disorders. TCRdb redid the calling of the 5' RACE reads with MiXCR, one entry per CDR3 protein. The sample carries about 77,000 distinct CDR3 sequences, under 10% recorded once. The sequencing input was PBMCs. The receptor source for this set is a man between 45 and 60 years old in good health. The CDR3 runs from the conserved cysteine through the conserved F or W. The D gene is left open where the match is weak. Where a row states a size, it is once, few, many or the class of an expanded clone; other rows omit it.

v_gene: TRBV6-6; abundance: many; d_gene: TRBD1; j_gene: TRBJ2-3; CDR3aa: CASSEDRPRGTDTQYF; CDR3nt: TGTGCCAGCAGCGAGGACAGGCCTAGGGGCACAGATACGCAGTATTTT
v_gene: TRBV11-2; abundance: many; d_gene: NA; j_gene: TRBJ1-3; CDR3aa: CASSSRGNGNTIYF; CDR3nt: TGTGCCAGCAGCTCAAGGGGGAACGGAAACACCATATATTTT
v_gene: TRBV5-1; abundance: many; d_gene: NA; j_gene: TRBJ1-3; CDR3aa: CASSLAPDSGNTIYF; CDR3nt: TGCGCCAGCAGCTTGGCCCCAGACTCTGGAAACACCATATATTTT
v_gene: TRBV12-3/TRBV12-4; abundance: many; d_gene: NA; j_gene: TRBJ2-1; CDR3aa: CASRGKESSSYNEQFF; CDR3nt: TGTGCCAGCAGGGGGAAGGAGAGTAGCTCCTACAATGAGCAGTTCTTC
v_gene: TRBV5-1; abundance: many; d_gene: NA; j_gene: TRBJ2-3; CDR3aa: CASSVQTGETDTQYF; CDR3nt: TGCGCCAGCAGCGTCCAGACAGGAGAAACAGATACGCAGTATTTT
v_gene: TRBV27; abundance: many; d_gene: NA; j_gene: TRBJ1-1; CDR3aa: CASSSNRWNTEAFF; CDR3nt: TGTGCCAGCAGTTCTAACAGGTGGAACACTGAAGCTTTCTTT
v_gene: TRBV5-5; abundance: many; d_gene: NA; j_gene: TRBJ2-5; CDR3aa: CASAPDQYQETQYF; CDR3nt: TGTGCCAGCGCCCCGGACCAATACCAAGAGACCCAGTACTTC
v_gene: TRBV30; abundance: many; d_gene: TRBD1; j_gene: TRBJ1-6; CDR3aa: CAWSMTGGRSPLHF; CDR3nt: TGTGCCTGGAGCATGACAGGGGGCCGTTCACCCCTCCACTTT
v_gene: TRBV9; abundance: NA; d_gene: NA; j_gene: TRBJ2-3; CDR3aa: CASSVEVSPDTQYF; CDR3nt: TGTGCCAGCAGCGTCGAAGTGAGTCCAGATACGCAGTATTTT
v_gene: TRBV7-6; abundance: NA; d_gene: NA; j_gene: TRBJ1-1; CDR3aa: CASTQAGITEAFF; CDR3nt: TGTGCCAGCACCCAGGCCGGAATTACCGAAGCTTTCTTT
v_gene: TRBV5-1; abundance: many; d_gene: NA; j_gene: TRBJ2-2; CDR3aa: CASSFDPRVTGELFF; CDR3nt: TGCGCCAGCAGCTTCGACCCCAGGGTTACCGGGGAGCTGTTTTTT
v_gene: TRBV12-3/TRBV12-4; abundance: many; d_gene: NA; j_gene: TRBJ2-7; CDR3aa: CASVSENQQYF; CDR3nt: TGTGCCAGCGTTTCTGAAAACCAGCAGTACTTC